The clone carrying this T cell receptor (beta chain) was observed at least ten times. Patients included in sequencing had previously demonstrated CD8+CD57+ cell expansion by flow cytometry. Germline V gene lookup returns CDR1 SGHNT and CDR2 YYREEE (reference sequence). V lost 2 bases and J 0 bases, leaving 8 bases between the germline ends. The CDR3 runs to 14 residues. The data belong to a study of CD8+CD57+ T cells in acquired aplastic anemia. TCR beta VDJ combinations and CDR3 sequences were profiled from genomic DNA. TCRdb used MiXCR to reprocess the reads, holding one entry per CDR3 protein. This sample has approximately 120,000 distinct CDR3 sequences, with about 43% found just once.

The specimen was sorted CD4+, CD8+, or CD8+CD57+ T cells (not recorded which) from PBMCs. The clonotype originates from a human donor with aplastic anemia. The chain couples TRBV5-4 to TRBJ1-2, with TRBD1 as a possible D gene (6 bases). For the CDR3, the DNA is TGTGCCAGCAGCTTACAGGGAGCTAACTATGGCTACACCTTC. Protein sequence: CASSLQGANYGYTF.